This T cell receptor beta chain was recovered during a study of T cells in Graves' hyperthyroidism and ophthalmopathy (dated by TCRdb to between 2017 and 2020). The study in broad terms: Peripheral blood samples were taken at the time of initial diagnosis, prior to any treatment. To identify TCR V-J signatures that set the groups apart, the researchers used a discovery cohort of 100 patients, made up of roughly 40 with Graves' ophthalmopathy and 57 with stable Graves' hyperthyroidism. Prospective prediction of ophthalmopathy was tested in an independent validation cohort consisting of fewer than 20 hyperthyroidism patients and some 15 patients who later progressed to ophthalmopathy. The 75 to 100 discovery patients were divided at random into training and test sets in a 7:3 ratio. In addition, the study compared T-cell repertoires in thyroid tissue and in blood from five or six Graves' hyperthyroidism patients. Once sampling was done, hyperthyroidism patients were given methimazole at a starting dose of 30 mg daily, whereas ophthalmopathy patients were given high-dose intravenous methylprednisolone. TCR Vbeta CDR3 sequencing of 120 to 150 peripheral blood samples (under 45 ophthalmopathy, around 80 hyperthyroidism and 17 progressor patients) is reported in the paper.

Study-level results and caveats: No statistical method was used to fix the sample size in advance, and group allocation was not hidden from the investigators. In validation, progression to ophthalmopathy was predicted by the model with about 70% sensitivity and 72.22% specificity, a median of roughly 6 months before onset. Most expanded thyroid clonotypes (frequency above 0.001) were also detected in blood, a finding suggesting that blood repertoires may reflect thyroid immune responses. In cross-validation, a model built on a 13 V-J signature told ophthalmopathy apart from stable hyperthyroidism with approximately 91% sensitivity and around 81% specificity, and in testing the same model reached 80%/75%.

Amplification of TCR beta CDR3 regions was carried out from RNA transcripts. The TCR CDR3 was subjected to a first round of RT-PCR using the HTBI primer set and the Qiagen OneStep RT-PCR kit. Libraries were constructed in a second round of multiplex PCR, after which size selection and purification were carried out. Libraries were sequenced paired-end with 100 bp reads on an Illumina HiSeq2000. As for how the authors treated the data: SOAPnuke was used to process the raw data, throwing out any read that contained adapters or uncalled bases, had a mean Phred below 15, or lacked an exact constant-primer or identifier match. COPE v1.2.5 was used to merge high-quality paired reads, and clonotypes were defined as unique nucleotide sequences. MiTCR v1.1 was used to align clonotypes to the IMGT TRBV, TRBD and TRBJ reference segments. Analysis was restricted to V-J combinations with a frequency above 0.0001, which covered roughly 99% of repertoires. The TCS score was defined as the ratio of F50 (clonal expansion) to E x V (chaos), calculated using BLOSUM62-based TCRdist between CDR3 peptides within each V-J. Welch's t-statistics and random forest reduced 514 V-J features to 10 to 15, which were used in a naive Bayes classifier (R e1071). TCRdb reanalyzed the raw reads on its own, using fastp at Q25 for trimming and MiXCR for clone calling, and kept in-frame beta chains. Rows are unified per CDR3 protein, each entry keeping the most common DNA and genes. These V and J calls derive from TCRdb rather than the authors' analysis. The sample table shows hundreds of thousands of distinct CDR3 sequences, and about 20% are seen once. The leading ten clones occupy approximately 49% of the sample.

Per the germline V gene, SGDLS is the CDR1 and YYNGEE is the CDR2. V lost 6 bases and J lost 5 bases, and the count of bases not matched to a germline gene is 9. Including the terminal cysteine and phenylalanine, the CDR3 comprises 14 residues. This entry keeps only the CDR3 DNA: 42 bases, framed from base 1. This clonotype was detected only a few times. No cognate antigen has been identified for it. There are no base qualities to consult, and no much larger clone falls within one base. Moderately to severely active disease, a Clinical Activity Score of at least 3, a NOSPECS grade of at least 4, and a duration under 3 months were present in ophthalmopathy patients. Any patient with an uncontrolled infection, another autoimmune disease, pregnancy or lactation was excluded. Diagnoses were established on the basis of clinical symptoms, serum thyroxine and TRAb, thyroid ultrasound, and orbital computed tomography. PBMCs were separated from roughly 10 ml of fresh peripheral blood using Ficoll-Paque density gradient centrifugation. Total RNA was extracted with Trizol reagent, and quality was checked on an Agilent 2100 Bioanalyzer.

The sequencing input was blood. The TCR sequence derives from a woman in her 70s with Graves' ophthalmopathy. The sequence joins TRBV9 to TRBJ2-5, and 8 junction bases match TRBD1. The DNA reads TGTGCCAGCACCCTGGACAGGGTCGCGGAGACCCAGTACTTC. Translated, this gives CASTLDRVAETQYF.